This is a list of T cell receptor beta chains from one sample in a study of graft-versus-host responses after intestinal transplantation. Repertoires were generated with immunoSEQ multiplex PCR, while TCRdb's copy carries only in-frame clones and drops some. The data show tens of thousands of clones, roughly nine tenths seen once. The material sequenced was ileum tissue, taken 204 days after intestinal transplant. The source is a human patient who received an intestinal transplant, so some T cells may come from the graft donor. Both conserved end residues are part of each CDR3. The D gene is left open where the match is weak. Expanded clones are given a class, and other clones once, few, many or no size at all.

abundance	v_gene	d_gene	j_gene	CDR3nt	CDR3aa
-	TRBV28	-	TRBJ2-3	TGTGCCAGCAGCCAAGTGCGGGGTGGCACAGATACGCAGTATTTT	CASSQVRGGTDTQYF
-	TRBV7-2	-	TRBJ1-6	TGTGCCAGCAGCCCGAGGGCAGCCTCACCCCTCCACTTT	CASSPRAASPLHF
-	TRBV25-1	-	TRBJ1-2	TGTGCCAGCAGTCCCCTTTCGGGGGATGGCTACACCTTC	CASSPLSGDGYTF
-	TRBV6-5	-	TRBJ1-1	TGTGCCAGCAGTTACTTCAGGGAGGGGGATGAAGCTTTCTTT	CASSYFREGDEAFF
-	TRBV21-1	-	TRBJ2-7	TGTGCCGGTAGCGGGAGCTACGAGCAGTACTTC	CAGSGSYEQYF
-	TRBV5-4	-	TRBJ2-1	TGTGCCAGCAGCTTGCCGGCAGGTCTCTACAATGAGCAGTTCTTC	CASSLPAGLYNEQFF
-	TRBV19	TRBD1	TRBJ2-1	TGTTCGTCGGCGGACAGGGTACGCGATGAGCAGTTCTTC	CSSADRVRDEQFF
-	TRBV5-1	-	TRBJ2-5	TGCGCCAGCAGCTTGGTCCAAGAGACCCAGTACTTC	CASSLVQETQYF
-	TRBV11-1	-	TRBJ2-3	TGTGCCAGCAGGCCTCTAGGGTTCTCTAGCACAGATACGCAGTATTTT	CASRPLGFSSTDTQYF
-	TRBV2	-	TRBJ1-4	TGTGCCAGCATGCCGGGGGTGGGTGAAAAACTGTTTTTT	CASMPGVGEKLFF
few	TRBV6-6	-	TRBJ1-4	TGTGCCAGCAGTTGGCAGGGGAGGGACGAAAAACTGTTTTTT	CASSWQGRDEKLFF
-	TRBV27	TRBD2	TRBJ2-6	TGTGCCAGCAGTTTATCGGGACTAGCGGGGGTGCACTCTGGGGCCAACGTCCTGACTTTC	CASSLSGLAGVHSGANVLTF